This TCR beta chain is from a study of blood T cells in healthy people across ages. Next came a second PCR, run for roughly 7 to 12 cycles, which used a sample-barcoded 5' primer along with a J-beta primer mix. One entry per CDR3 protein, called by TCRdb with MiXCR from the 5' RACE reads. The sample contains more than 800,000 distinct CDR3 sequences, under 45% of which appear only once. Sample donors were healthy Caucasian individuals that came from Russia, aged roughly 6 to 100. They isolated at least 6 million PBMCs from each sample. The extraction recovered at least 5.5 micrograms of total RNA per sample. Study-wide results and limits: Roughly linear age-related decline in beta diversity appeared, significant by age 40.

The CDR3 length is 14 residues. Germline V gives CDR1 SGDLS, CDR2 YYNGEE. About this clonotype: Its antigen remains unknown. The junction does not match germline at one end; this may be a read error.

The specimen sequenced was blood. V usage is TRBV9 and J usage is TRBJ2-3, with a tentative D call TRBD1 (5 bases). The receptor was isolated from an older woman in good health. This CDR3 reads CVSSVETGTDTQYF. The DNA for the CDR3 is TGTGTCAGCAGCGTAGAGACAGGCACAGATACGCAGTATTTT.